A selection of T cell receptor beta chains follows, all from one sample in a study of blood T cell repertoires in COVID-19. TCRdb's table, derived via immunoSEQ multiplex PCR, lists solely in-frame clones and lacks some. The sample consists of fewer than 85,000 clones, 75% to 85% of them appearing once. Sequenced material: peripheral blood. The receptors were sampled from a woman aged 55-69 years with acute or convalescent COVID-19. Each CDR3 is given with its conserved first and last residue. The D gene is left open where the match is weak. Rows give clone size only sometimes, using once, few, many, or a class for an expanded clone.

V: TRBV12-3/TRBV12-4; D: NA; size: NA; J: TRBJ2-2; CDR3: CASSWGDTGELFF; DNA: TGTGCCAGTTCCTGGGGGGACACCGGGGAGCTGTTTTTT
V: TRBV5-1; D: TRBD1; size: NA; J: TRBJ1-2; CDR3: CASSVGTGNFAYGYTF; DNA: TGCGCCAGCAGCGTCGGGACAGGGAATTTCGCCTATGGCTACACCTTC
V: TRBV19; D: TRBD2; size: NA; J: TRBJ2-3; CDR3: CASRVLAGGPTDTQYF; DNA: TGTGCCAGTAGAGTCCTAGCGGGGGGGCCGACAGATACGCAGTATTTT
V: TRBV19; D: TRBD1; size: NA; J: TRBJ1-4; CDR3: CASSPDRATNEKLFF; DNA: TGTGCCAGTAGTCCTGACAGGGCAACTAATGAAAAACTGTTTTTT
V: TRBV7-7; D: NA; size: NA; J: TRBJ2-3; CDR3: CASSLDGGTDTQYF; DNA: TGTGCCAGCAGCTTAGACGGGGGCACAGATACGCAGTATTTT
V: TRBV3-1/TRBV3-2; D: NA; size: NA; J: TRBJ1-2; CDR3: CASSDAGGYTF; DNA: TGTGCCAGCAGCGACGCGGGGGGCTACACCTTC
V: TRBV11-2; D: NA; size: NA; J: TRBJ2-3; CDR3: CASSLAGSGYSTDTQYF; DNA: TGTGCCAGCAGCTTAGCGGGGTCAGGCTACAGCACAGATACGCAGTATTTT
V: TRBV6-4; D: NA; size: NA; J: TRBJ2-7; CDR3: CASSPVAGTPSYEQYF; DNA: TGTGCCAGCAGTCCAGTAGCCGGGACACCTTCCTACGAGCAGTACTTC
V: TRBV3-1/TRBV3-2; D: TRBD1; size: once; J: TRBJ1-1; CDR3: CASSPQGGMTEAFF; DNA: TGTGCCAGCAGCCCACAGGGGGGAATGACTGAAGCTTTCTTT
V: TRBV11-2; D: TRBD1; size: NA; J: TRBJ1-5; CDR3: CASSLTGGQPQHF; DNA: TGTGCCAGCAGCCTGACAGGGGGTCAGCCCCAGCATTTT
V: TRBV4-1; D: NA; size: NA; J: TRBJ2-1; CDR3: CASSQDRGSGYNEQFF; DNA: TGCGCCAGCAGTCAAGATCGGGGGTCTGGCTACAATGAGCAGTTCTTC
V: TRBV15; D: NA; size: NA; J: TRBJ1-3; CDR3: CATSRDRGSGNTIYF; DNA: TGTGCCACCAGCAGAGATCGGGGGTCTGGAAACACCATATATTTT
V: TRBV15; D: NA; size: NA; J: TRBJ2-3; CDR3: CATSRGTGLFTDTQYF; DNA: TGTGCCACCAGCAGAGGAACAGGGCTATTCACAGATACGCAGTATTTT
V: TRBV6-5; D: NA; size: NA; J: TRBJ1-2; CDR3: CASTRTWNYGYTF; DNA: TGTGCCAGCACGAGAACTTGGAACTATGGCTACACCTTC
V: TRBV30; D: TRBD1; size: NA; J: TRBJ1-1; CDR3: CAWSRDRVFNEAFF; DNA: TGTGCCTGGAGTAGGGACAGGGTTTTCAATGAAGCTTTCTTT
V: TRBV30; D: NA; size: NA; J: TRBJ1-6; CDR3: CAWKVQDNSPLHF; DNA: TGTGCCTGGAAAGTACAGGATAATTCACCCCTCCACTTT